The 32 T cell receptor beta chains below all came from one sample that was sequenced in a study of regulatory T cells in long-lasting Graves disease. Time point given: newly diagnosed GD, antithyroid drugs for less than 3 months. Following extraction of RNA from PBMCs, that RNA was used to make the TCR library. HTBI primers from iRepertoire and Arm-PCR of CDR3 regions yielded the TCR beta libraries. TCRdb ran MiXCR on the multiplex PCR reads and lists one entry per CDR3 protein. The sample shows hundreds of thousands of distinct CDR3 sequences, roughly 14% of them seen only once. These same data were also listed under a study on T cells in Graves' hyperthyroidism and ophthalmopathy.

The sample consisted of peripheral blood mononuclear cells (PBMCs), taken at new diagnosis, from a patient treated with antithyroid drugs. The receptors here all came from a man aged 30-40 years with Graves disease.

The V gene is TRBV7-9, the J gene TRBJ2-1, with 9 bases fitting TRBD2. CDR3 size: 17 residues. Germline assignment: CDR1 SEHNR and CDR2 FQNEAQ (reference sequence). Trimming took 1 base from V and 0 from J; bases not matched to a gene: 4. The CDR3 DNA reads TGTGCCAGCAGCTTAGTAGCGGGAGAGGACTCCTACAATGAGCAGTTCTTC. It is translated as CASSLVAGEDSYNEQFF.

This clonotype appeared a few times. Given a much more abundant clone one base away, this may be a read error. The chain combines TRBV12-3 or TRBV12-4 with TRBJ2-1; 12 nucleotides agree with TRBD2. The trim removed 7 bases at V and 12 bases at J, leaving 16 bases unmatched. The CDR3 extends over 16 amino acids. As DNA, the CDR3 is TGTGCCAGCACCCTACCGACTAGCGGGAGTTTTGCTGGGCAGTTCTTC. Encoded protein: CASTLPTSGSFAGQFF.

This clonotype was picked up many times. The chain joins TRBV7-8 to TRBJ2-1; 15 positions match TRBD2. CDR1 is SGHVS, CDR2 FQNEAQ, per germline. The length of the CDR3 is 19 residues. V trimming: 2 bases; J trimming: 6 bases; junction bases outside the gene matches: 11. CDR3 coding DNA: TGTGCCAGCAGCTTAACGGGACTAGCGGGAGGAGGGAGGTCCAATGAGCAGTTCTTC. Translating gives CASSLTGLAGGGRSNEQFF. The whole variable domain, filled in from reference TRBV7-8 and TRBJ2-1, reads GAGVSQSPRYKVAKRGQDVALRCDPISGHVSLFWYQQALGQGPEFLTYFQNEAQLDKSGLPSDRFFAERPEGSVSTLKIQRTQQEDSAVYLCASSLTGLAGGGRSNEQFFGPGTRLTVL.

This clonotype was observed many times. The chain carries TRBV11-1 and TRBJ2-7; D is undetermined. The V gene lost 0 bases and the J gene lost 7 bases, with 13 bases spanning the gap. CDR1 and CDR2 from the germline V gene are SGHAT and FQDESV (reference sequence). The CDR3 spans 14 residues. CDR3 nucleotides: TGTGCCAGCAGCTTAGCGCGTATTCCGAGGGAGCAGTACTTC. This sequence encodes CASSLARIPREQYF.

The chain employs TRBV12-3 or TRBV12-4 and TRBJ2-3, with D maybe TRBD1 (5 bases). V shed 4 bases and J shed 7 bases, with 18 bases lying between them. The CDR3 runs 15 residues. CDR3 region: CASSYGHTLRNTQYF. CDR3 nucleotide sequence: TGTGCCAGCAGTTACGGACATACCCTTCGGAATACGCAGTATTTT.

This clonotype was seen at least ten times. J is TRBJ1-2 and V is TRBV7-9; maybe TRBD1 (6 bases). Trimming pared 4 bases from V and 8 bases from J, leaving 20 bases between. Germline assignment: CDR1 SEHNR and CDR2 FQNEAQ (reference sequence). The CDR3 extends over 15 amino acids. The CDR3 DNA is TGTGCCAGCAGCTCAACGGCACAGGGATCGCTAGGCTACACCTTC. This sequence encodes CASSSTAQGSLGYTF. The whole variable domain, remainder taken from reference TRBV7-9 and TRBJ1-2, is DTGVSQNPRHKITKRGQNVTFRCDPISEHNRLYWYRQTLGQGPEFLTYFQNEAQLEKSRLLSDRFSAERPKGSFSTLEIQRTEQGDSAMYLCASSSTAQGSLGYTFGSGTRLTVV.

This clonotype was found many times. The V call is TRBV15, the J call TRBJ1-4; 7 bases agree with TRBD1. With 4 bases clipped from V and 8 bases from J, the junction kept 7 bases outside the gene matches. Germline V gene lookup returns CDR1 LNHNV and CDR2 YYDKDF (reference sequence). The CDR3 spans 14 residues. CDR3 residues: CATSKDREREKLFF. The CDR3 region has the DNA TGTGCCACCAGCAAAGACAGGGAAAGAGAAAAACTGTTTTTT.

This clonotype was seen at least ten times. V gene TRBV6-5 combines with J gene TRBJ1-4, with TRBD1 matching over 7 bases. This CDR3 comprises 14 residues. V was pared by 0 bases and J by 8 bases, with 3 bases of the junction left unmatched. Germline CDR1 is MNHEY and CDR2 is SVGAGI. The CDR3 here is CASSYSRGQEKLFF. The CDR3 DNA reads as TGTGCCAGCAGTTACTCACGGGGACAGGAAAAACTGTTTTTT.

In regard to this clonotype: A much larger clone lies a single base off, so this may be a read error. The CDR3 ends on some other residue instead of the conserved phenylalanine or tryptophan, so this is likely a read error. This CDR3 reads CASSRALGFGEAFL. The CDR3 DNA sequence: TGTGCCAGCAGCCGGGCCCTTGGTTTTGGTGAAGCTTTCCTT. The rearrangement uses TRBV27 and TRBJ1-1, with no clear D. V shed 6 bases and J shed 7 bases, with 18 bases lying between them. In germline, CDR1 is MNHEY, CDR2 SMNVEV (reference sequence). This CDR3 region has 14 residues.

The V call is TRBV9, the J call TRBJ2-4; the D is unclear. The V end was cut by 0 bases, the J end by 0 bases, with 7 bases between. The CDR3 spans 15 residues. CDR1 is SGDLS and CDR2 is YYNGEE in the germline V gene. The CDR3 reads CASSVVGGAKNIQYF. In DNA form, the CDR3 reads TGTGCCAGCAGCGTAGTAGGTGGAGCCAAAAACATTCAGTACTTC.

This clonotype was picked up a small number of times. This chain uses TRBV20-1 with TRBJ2-2; 8 positions agree with TRBD2. The germline V gene has CDR1 DFQATT and CDR2 SNEGSKA (reference sequence). The V gene end was trimmed by 0 bases and the J gene end by 6 bases; junction bases not matched to a gene: 30. The CDR3 runs to 23 residues. This CDR3 reads CSARDGRGDNGRALDRKAGELFF. CDR3 DNA sequence: TGCAGTGCTAGAGATGGCAGGGGAGATAACGGGAGGGCCCTCGATAGGAAAGCCGGGGAGCTGTTTTTT.

Ten or more counts support this clonotype. The gene calls are TRBV12-3 or TRBV12-4 and TRBJ2-7, with unresolved D. The CDR3 covers 11 residues. Trimming took 6 bases from V and 4 from J, leaving 7 bases between them. The CDR3 sequence is CASRLKYEQYF. CDR3 bases: TGTGCCAGCAGACTCAAGTACGAGCAGTACTTC.

This clonotype was picked up many times. The chain links TRBV3-1 to TRBJ2-1, with 10 positions matching TRBD2. After removal of 6 bases from V and 4 bases from J, the junction contained 6 bases not matched to a gene. The CDR3 runs 15 residues. The V gene's germline CDR1 is LGHDT and CDR2 YNNKEL (reference sequence). CDR3: CASRSTSGYYNEQFF. The CDR3 DNA reads TGTGCCAGCAGGTCGACTAGCGGGTATTACAATGAGCAGTTCTTC.

A word on this clonotype: At one of its ends the junction is not consistent with the germline gene, which may arise from a read error. This sequence joins TRBV20-1 and TRBJ2-3; TRBD2 might be the D (5 bases). This CDR3 has 14 residues. Germline-derived CDR1 and CDR2 are DFQATT and SNEGSKA (reference sequence). The CDR3 bases are TGCAGTGCTAGAGAAGAGCGTACTAGTACGAGGCAGGACTTC. Encoded protein: CSAREERTSTRQDF.

In its sample, this clonotype was seen many times. The chain recombines TRBV12-3 or TRBV12-4 with TRBJ2-1, with D uncertain. Deletions cut 7 bases from V and 4 bases from J, with 23 bases between. The CDR3 is 17 residues long. CDR3: CASTHPGEGMIYNEQFF. CDR3 sequence (DNA): TGTGCCAGCACCCACCCCGGTGAAGGGATGATTTACAATGAGCAGTTCTTC.

The chain recombines TRBV20-1 with TRBJ2-1; 8 bases are shared with TRBD1. After removal of 0 bases from V and 8 bases from J, the junction contained 6 bases not matched to a gene. This CDR3 comprises 14 residues. The germline V gene has CDR1 DFQATT and CDR2 SNEGSKA (reference sequence). This CDR3 reads CSARDRQGADEQFF. The CDR3 DNA follows: TGCAGTGCTAGAGATCGGCAGGGGGCCGATGAGCAGTTCTTC.

The chain is built from TRBV27 and TRBJ2-7; tentatively, D is TRBD1 (6 bases). V was cut by 6 bases and J by 6 bases, with 12 bases left in between. CDR1 is MNHEY, CDR2 SMNVEV, per germline (reference sequence). The CDR3 is 12 residues long. The CDR3 loop reads CASRQGGSEQYF. The CDR3 DNA reads TGTGCCAGCAGACAGGGCGGAAGCGAGCAGTACTTC.

This clonotype came up many times. This chain uses TRBV12-3 or TRBV12-4 with TRBJ1-2, with 8 bases aligning to TRBD1. V trimming: 3 bases; J trimming: 4 bases; junction bases outside the gene matches: 4. The CDR3 extends over 14 amino acids. CDR3 nucleotides: TGTGCCAGCAGTTTTTCCCAGGGGGCCTATGGCTACACCTTC. Protein product: CASSFSQGAYGYTF.

There are many counts of this clonotype. The gene calls are TRBV20-1 and TRBJ2-5, with 11 positions matching TRBD2. The CDR3 consists of 15 residues. Germline V gives CDR1 DFQATT, CDR2 SNEGSKA (reference sequence). Losses at the gene ends were 3 bases for V and 1 base for J; bases not matched to a gene: 4. The CDR3 DNA follows: TGCAGTGCTAGTTTCCTAGCGGGAGGCCAAGAGACCCAGTACTTC. This encodes CSASFLAGGQETQYF.

Regarding this clonotype: With a much larger clone just one base away, this may be a read error. This rearrangement joins TRBV7-3 to TRBJ2-7; D perhaps matches TRBD2 (6 bases). V was pared by 2 bases and J by 6 bases, with 17 bases between. CDR1 SGHTA and CDR2 FQGTGA come from the germline V gene. There are 15 residues in the CDR3. The CDR3 sequence: CASSLVGGKGTEQYF. The CDR3 DNA reads as TGTGCCAGCAGCTTAGTTGGGGGGAAGGGGACCGAGCAGTACTTC.

As for this clonotype: This may be a read error, as it is one base from a much larger clone. The rearrangement uses TRBV9 and TRBJ2-1, with 8 bases fitting TRBD1. With the DNA end fitting TRBJ2-5 better, the J assignment may be wrong. The CDR3 extends over 15 amino acids. Germline V lookup: CDR1 SGDLS, CDR2 YYNGEE. As DNA, the CDR3 is TGTGCCAGCAGCTCCGTGGACAGGGCGAAAGAGACCCAGTACTTC. This gives the protein CASSSVDRAKETQYF.

This clonotype was detected many times. This sequence joins TRBV7-3 and TRBJ2-6; D uncertain. The germline CDR1 and CDR2 sequences are SGHTA and FQGTGA. The CDR3 runs 15 residues. With 4 bases removed from V and 2 bases from J, the gap between germline ends came to 9 bases. The CDR3 sequence: CASSSKLTGANVLTF. CDR3 DNA sequence: TGTGCCAGCAGCTCGAAGTTGACTGGGGCCAACGTCCTGACTTTC.

This clonotype was counted many times. J is TRBJ2-7 and V is TRBV28, with TRBD2 matching 7 bases. The CDR3 is 14 amino acids. Trimming cost V 11 bases and J 3 bases; bases outside gene matches: 13. Per the germline V gene, CDR1 is MDHEN and CDR2 is SYDVKM. CDR3 in DNA: TGTGCCGCCAACGGGGGAGGGATGATCTACGAGCAGTACTTC. It codes for CAANGGGMIYEQYF.

This clonotype occurred many times. The chain recombines TRBV24-1 with TRBJ2-1, with 9 bases identical to TRBD2. The ends lost 5 bases at V and 8 bases at J; junction bases unmatched: 6. Germline V gives CDR1 KGHDR, CDR2 SFDVKD. There are 14 residues in the CDR3. CDR3 amino acids: CATSAAGGPYEQFF. The CDR3 nucleotides read TGTGCCACCAGTGCGGCGGGAGGGCCGTATGAGCAGTTCTTC.

This chain uses TRBV5-1 with TRBJ1-4; D call uncertain. The V and J ends lost 2 bases and 0 bases respectively, with 5 bases between them. This CDR3 comprises 14 residues. Germline V gene sequence: CDR1 SGHRS, CDR2 YFSETQ. Written as DNA, the CDR3 is TGCGCCAGCAGCTTACAACCAACTAATGAAAAACTGTTTTTT. Translating gives CASSLQPTNEKLFF.

Note on this clonotype: This clone may be a read error of a much larger clone one base away. The V call is TRBV5-1, the J call TRBJ2-7; 8 positions match TRBD1. Germline CDR1 SGHRS, CDR2 YFSETQ. The CDR3 covers 15 residues. V lost 0 bases and J lost 9; bases outside the gene matches: 11. The CDR3 nucleotides are TGCGCCAGCAGCTTGGGACAGGGGAGTACGGACGCGCAGTACTTC. This translates into CASSLGQGSTDAQYF.

With regard to this clonotype: With a much larger clone just one base away, this may be a read error. The chain joins TRBV9 to TRBJ1-1; D remains ambiguous. CDR3 length: 13 amino acids. V lost 6 bases to trimming and J lost 7 bases, with 16 bases between them. Looked up from germline, CDR1 is SGDLS and CDR2 is YYNGEE. The CDR3 is CASTRAPEGEAFF. CDR3 sequence (DNA): TGTGCCAGCACAAGAGCCCCCGAGGGTGAAGCTTTCTTT.

A note on this clonotype: An end of the junction differs from the germline gene, which may be a read error. The chain joins TRBV18 to TRBJ2-5; D is unresolved. The CDR3 sequence is 13 residues long. CDR1 and CDR2 (germline): KGHSH, LQKENI. CDR3 sequence (DNA): TGTGCCAGCTCACCCGGGCTTGGAGAGACCCAGTGCTTC. This translates into CASSPGLGETQCF.

This clonotype came up many times. The rearrangement links TRBV27 to TRBJ2-7; maybe TRBD1 (5 bases). The CDR3 sequence is 14 residues long. V was shortened by 5 bases and J by 2 bases, with 13 bases between the two germline ends. Looked up from germline, CDR1 is MNHEY and CDR2 is SMNVEV (reference sequence). CDR3 coding DNA: TGTGCCAGCAGTCAGTCCGGACACCCCTACGAGCAGTACTTC. Translated, it gives CASSQSGHPYEQYF.

As for this clonotype: A much bigger clone sits one base away, suggesting this may be a read error. The V gene is TRBV19, the J gene TRBJ1-5; 7 nucleotides line up with TRBD1. Germline V gives CDR1 LNHDA, CDR2 SQIVND (reference sequence). The CDR3 runs 15 residues. CDR3 loop: CASSEGAWSNQPQRF. In nucleotides, the CDR3 is TGTGCCAGTAGTGAGGGGGCATGGAGCAATCAGCCCCAGCGTTTT.

This clonotype was seen repeatedly, ten times or more. The chain has TRBV7-2 and TRBJ1-1; D call uncertain. Germline V lookup: CDR1 SGHTA, CDR2 FQGNSA. Trimming took 3 bases from V and 4 from J, leaving 12 bases between them. CDR3 length: 14 residues. The CDR3 loop reads CASSFGVRTTEAFF. For the CDR3, the DNA is TGTGCCAGCAGCTTTGGGGTCCGGACCACTGAAGCTTTCTTT.

This clonotype has at least ten counts. The rearrangement joins TRBV20-1 to TRBJ2-7; 11 nucleotides agree with TRBD2. This CDR3 region has 14 residues. Germline V gene sequence: CDR1 DFQATT, CDR2 SNEGSKA (reference sequence). The ends lost 6 bases at V and 2 bases at J; junction bases unmatched: 6. This CDR3 is CSAPLAGGTYEQYF. The CDR3 DNA is TGCAGTGCGCCTCTAGCGGGAGGTACCTACGAGCAGTACTTC.